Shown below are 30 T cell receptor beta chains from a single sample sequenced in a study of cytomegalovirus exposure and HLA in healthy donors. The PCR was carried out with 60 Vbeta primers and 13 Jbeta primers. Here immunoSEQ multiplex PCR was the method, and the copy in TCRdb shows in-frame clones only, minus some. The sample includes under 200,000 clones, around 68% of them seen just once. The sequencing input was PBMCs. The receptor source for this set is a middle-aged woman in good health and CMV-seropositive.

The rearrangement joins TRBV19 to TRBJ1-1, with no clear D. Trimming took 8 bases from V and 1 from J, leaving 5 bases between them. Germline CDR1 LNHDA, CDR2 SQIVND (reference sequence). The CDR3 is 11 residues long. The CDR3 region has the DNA TGTGCCAGTCGCGCGAACACTGAAGCTTTCTTT. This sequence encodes CASRANTEAFF.

The CDR3 here is CASSWGQSSYEQYF. For the CDR3, the DNA is TGTGCCAGCAGCTGGGGACAAAGCTCCTACGAGCAGTACTTC. The chain carries TRBV7-2 and TRBJ2-7, with a possible D match to TRBD1 (6 bases). Germline V gives CDR1 SGHTA, CDR2 FQGNSA. The V end lost 4 bases, the J end lost 0 bases, and 10 bases lay between the germline ends. The CDR3 extends over 14 amino acids.

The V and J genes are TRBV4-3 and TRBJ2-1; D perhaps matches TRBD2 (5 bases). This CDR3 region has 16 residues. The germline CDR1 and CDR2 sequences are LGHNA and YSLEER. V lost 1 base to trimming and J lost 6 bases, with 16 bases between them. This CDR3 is CASSQGGQAGSNEQFF. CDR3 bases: TGCGCCAGCAGCCAAGGAGGGCAGGCTGGGAGCAATGAGCAGTTCTTC.

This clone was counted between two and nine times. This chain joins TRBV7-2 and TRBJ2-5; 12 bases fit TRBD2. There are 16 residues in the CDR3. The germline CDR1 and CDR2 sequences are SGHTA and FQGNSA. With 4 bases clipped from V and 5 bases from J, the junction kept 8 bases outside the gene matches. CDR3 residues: CASSWASGGAVETQYF. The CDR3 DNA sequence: TGTGCCAGCAGCTGGGCTAGCGGGGGGGCCGTCGAGACCCAGTACTTC. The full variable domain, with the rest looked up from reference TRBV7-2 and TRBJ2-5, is GAGVSQSPSNKVTEKGKDVELRCDPISGHTALYWYRQSLGQGLEFLIYFQGNSAPDKSGLPSDRFSAERTGGSVSTLTIQRTQQEDSAVYLCASSWASGGAVETQYFGPGTRLLVL.

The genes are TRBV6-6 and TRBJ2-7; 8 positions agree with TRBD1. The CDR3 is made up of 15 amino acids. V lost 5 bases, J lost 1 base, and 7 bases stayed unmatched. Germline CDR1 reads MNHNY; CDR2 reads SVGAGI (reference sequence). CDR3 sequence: CASSDRGSPSYEQYF. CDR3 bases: TGTGCCAGCAGTGACAGGGGATCCCCTTCCTACGAGCAGTACTTC.

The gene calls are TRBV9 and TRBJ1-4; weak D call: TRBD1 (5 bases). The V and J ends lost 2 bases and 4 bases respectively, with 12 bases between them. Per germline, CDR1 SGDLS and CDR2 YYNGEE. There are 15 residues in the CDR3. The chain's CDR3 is CASSVSTAFNEKLFF. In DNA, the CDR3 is TGTGCCAGCAGCGTGTCGACAGCCTTTAATGAAAAACTGTTTTTT.

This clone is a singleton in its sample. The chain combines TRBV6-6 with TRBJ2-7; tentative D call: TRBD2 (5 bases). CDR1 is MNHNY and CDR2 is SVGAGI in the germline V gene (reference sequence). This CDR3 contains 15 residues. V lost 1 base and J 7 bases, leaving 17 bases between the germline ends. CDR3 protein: CASSYFAIRGVEQYF. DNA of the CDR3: TGTGCCAGCAGTTACTTCGCTATCCGGGGTGTGGAGCAGTACTTC.

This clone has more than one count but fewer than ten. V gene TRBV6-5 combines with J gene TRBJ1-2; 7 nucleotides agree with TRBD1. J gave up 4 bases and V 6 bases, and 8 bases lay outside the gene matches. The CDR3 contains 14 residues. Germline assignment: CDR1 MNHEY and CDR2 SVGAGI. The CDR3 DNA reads TGTGCCAGCAGCCCAGACAGGGCTGTCTATGGCTACACCTTC. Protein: CASSPDRAVYGYTF.

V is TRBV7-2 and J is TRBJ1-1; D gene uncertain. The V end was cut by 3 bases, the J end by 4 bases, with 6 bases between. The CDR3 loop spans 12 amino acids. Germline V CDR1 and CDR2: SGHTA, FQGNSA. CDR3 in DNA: TGTGCCAGCAGCTTTGGCAGCACTGAAGCTTTCTTT. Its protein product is CASSFGSTEAFF.

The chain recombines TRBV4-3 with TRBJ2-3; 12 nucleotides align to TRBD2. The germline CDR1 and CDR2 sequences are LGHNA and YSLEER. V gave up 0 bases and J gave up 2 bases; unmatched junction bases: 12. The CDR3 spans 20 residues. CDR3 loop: CASSQDLLAGGPVNTDTQYF. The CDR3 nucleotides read TGCGCCAGCAGCCAAGATTTGCTAGCGGGGGGGCCAGTTAACACAGATACGCAGTATTTT.

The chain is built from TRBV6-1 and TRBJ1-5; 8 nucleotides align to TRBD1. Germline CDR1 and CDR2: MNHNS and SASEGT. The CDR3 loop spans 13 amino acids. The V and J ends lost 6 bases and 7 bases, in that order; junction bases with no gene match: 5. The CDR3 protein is CASSPDREQPQHF. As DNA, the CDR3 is TGTGCCAGCAGCCCGGACAGGGAGCAGCCCCAGCATTTT.

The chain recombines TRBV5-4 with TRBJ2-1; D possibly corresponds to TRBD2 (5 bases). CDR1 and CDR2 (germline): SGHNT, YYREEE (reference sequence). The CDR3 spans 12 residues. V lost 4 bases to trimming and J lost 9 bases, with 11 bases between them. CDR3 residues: CASSRVEGEQFF. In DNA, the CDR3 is TGTGCCAGCAGCAGGGTAGAGGGTGAGCAGTTCTTC.

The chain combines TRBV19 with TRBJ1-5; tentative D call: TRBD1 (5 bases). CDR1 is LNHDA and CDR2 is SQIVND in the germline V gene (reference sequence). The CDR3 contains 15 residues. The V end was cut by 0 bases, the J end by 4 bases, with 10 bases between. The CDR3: CASSIEATENQPQHF. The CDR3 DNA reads TGTGCCAGTAGTATAGAGGCGACAGAAAATCAGCCCCAGCATTTT.

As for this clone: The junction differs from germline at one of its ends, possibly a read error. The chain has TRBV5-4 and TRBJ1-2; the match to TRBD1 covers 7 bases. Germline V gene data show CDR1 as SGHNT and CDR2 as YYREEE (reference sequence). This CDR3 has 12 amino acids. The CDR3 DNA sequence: TGTGCCAGCGCAGGGGGGTATTATGGCTACCCCTTC. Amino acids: CASAGGYYGYPF.

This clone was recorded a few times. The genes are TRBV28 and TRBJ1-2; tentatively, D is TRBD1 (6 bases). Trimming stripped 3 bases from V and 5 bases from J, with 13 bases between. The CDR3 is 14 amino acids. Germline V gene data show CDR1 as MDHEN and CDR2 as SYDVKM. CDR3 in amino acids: CASSFAGAQYGYTF. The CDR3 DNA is TGTGCCAGCAGTTTCGCGGGGGCCCAGTATGGCTACACCTTC.

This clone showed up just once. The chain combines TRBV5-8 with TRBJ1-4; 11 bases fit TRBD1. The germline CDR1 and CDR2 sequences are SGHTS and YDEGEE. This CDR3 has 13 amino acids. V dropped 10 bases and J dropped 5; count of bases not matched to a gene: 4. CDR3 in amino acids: CAAGQGANEKLFF. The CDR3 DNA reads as TGTGCCGCCGGACAGGGGGCGAATGAAAAACTGTTTTTT.

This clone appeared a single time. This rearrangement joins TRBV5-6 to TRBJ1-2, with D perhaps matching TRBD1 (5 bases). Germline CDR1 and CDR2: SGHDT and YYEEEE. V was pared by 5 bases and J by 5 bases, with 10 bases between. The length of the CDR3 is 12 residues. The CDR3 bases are TGTGCCAGCAGAGGGGAGGGGTATGGCTACACCTTC. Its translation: CASRGEGYGYTF.

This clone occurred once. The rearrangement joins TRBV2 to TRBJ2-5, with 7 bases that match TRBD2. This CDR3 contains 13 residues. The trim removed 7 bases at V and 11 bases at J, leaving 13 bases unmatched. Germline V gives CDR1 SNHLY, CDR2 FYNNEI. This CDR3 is CASMGLSLVEQYF. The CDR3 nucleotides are TGTGCCAGCATGGGACTATCCTTAGTTGAGCAGTACTTC.

The CDR3 coding sequence is TGTGCCAGCAGCGTCTCGGACAGGTCTTATCAGCCCCAGCATTTT. Translated: CASSVSDRSYQPQHF. The chain has TRBV5-5 and TRBJ1-5; 7 nucleotides match TRBD1. CDR3 length: 15 amino acids. The germline V gene has CDR1 SGHKS and CDR2 YYEKEE (reference sequence). J was trimmed by 5 bases and V by 4 bases; bases with no gene match: 9.

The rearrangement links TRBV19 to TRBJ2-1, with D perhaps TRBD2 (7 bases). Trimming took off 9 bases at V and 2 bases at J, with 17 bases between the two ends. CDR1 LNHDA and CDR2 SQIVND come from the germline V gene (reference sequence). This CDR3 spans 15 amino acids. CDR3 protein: CASSRGAPPYNEQFF. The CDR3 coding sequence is TGTGCCAGCAGCCGGGGGGCCCCCCCCTACAATGAGCAGTTCTTC.

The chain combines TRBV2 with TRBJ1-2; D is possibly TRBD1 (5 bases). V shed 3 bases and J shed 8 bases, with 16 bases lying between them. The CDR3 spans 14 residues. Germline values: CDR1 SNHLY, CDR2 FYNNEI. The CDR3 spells CASSDSGTGRGYTF. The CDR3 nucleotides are TGTGCCAGCAGTGACTCCGGGACTGGGAGAGGCTACACCTTC.

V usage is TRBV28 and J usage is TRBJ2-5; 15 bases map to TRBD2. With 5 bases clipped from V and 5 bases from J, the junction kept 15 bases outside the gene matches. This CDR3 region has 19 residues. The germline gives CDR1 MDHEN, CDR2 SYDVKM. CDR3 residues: CASSPALWTSGRARETQYF. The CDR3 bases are TGTGCCAGCAGTCCCGCACTCTGGACTAGCGGGAGGGCCCGGGAGACCCAGTACTTC.

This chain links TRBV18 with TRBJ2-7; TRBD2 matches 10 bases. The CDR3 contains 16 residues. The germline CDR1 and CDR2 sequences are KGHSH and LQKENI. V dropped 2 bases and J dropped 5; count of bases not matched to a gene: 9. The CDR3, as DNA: TGTGCCAGCTCACCATTTCAAGCGGGAGGGGCGGACGAGCAGTACTTC. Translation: CASSPFQAGGADEQYF.

CDR3 DNA sequence: TGTGCCAGCAGTGAAGGGACAGGGTGGAACTATGGCTACACCTTC. It translates to CASSEGTGWNYGYTF. The chain combines TRBV2 with TRBJ1-2; TRBD1 agrees at 8 bases. V shed 1 base, J shed 2 bases, and the junction held 3 bases outside the gene matches. The germline V gene encodes CDR1 SNHLY and CDR2 FYNNEI. The CDR3 is made up of 15 amino acids.

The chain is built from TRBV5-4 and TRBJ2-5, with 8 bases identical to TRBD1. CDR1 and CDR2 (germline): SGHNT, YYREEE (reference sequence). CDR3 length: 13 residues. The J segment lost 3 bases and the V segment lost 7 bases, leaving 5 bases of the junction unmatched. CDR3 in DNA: TGTGCCAGCGGCTGGACAGGGAAAGAGACCCAGTACTTC. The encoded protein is CASGWTGKETQYF. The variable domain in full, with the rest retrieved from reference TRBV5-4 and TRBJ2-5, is ETGVTQSPTHLIKTRGQQVTLRCSSQSGHNTVSWYQQALGQGPQFIFQYYREEENGRGNFPPRFSGLQFPNYSSELNVNALELDDSALYLCASGWTGKETQYFGPGTRLLVL.

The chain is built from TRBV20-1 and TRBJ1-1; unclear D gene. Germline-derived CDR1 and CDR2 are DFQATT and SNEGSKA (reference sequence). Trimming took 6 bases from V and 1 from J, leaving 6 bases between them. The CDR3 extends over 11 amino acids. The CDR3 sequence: CSATWNTEAFF. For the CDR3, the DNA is TGCAGTGCCACATGGAACACTGAAGCTTTCTTT.

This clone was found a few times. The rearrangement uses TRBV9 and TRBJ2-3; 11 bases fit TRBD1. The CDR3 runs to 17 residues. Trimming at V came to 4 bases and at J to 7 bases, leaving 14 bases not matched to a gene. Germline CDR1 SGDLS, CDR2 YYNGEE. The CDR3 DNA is TGTGCCAGCAGCCCCCGTAGTGGGACAGGGGGGAGATATACGCAGTATTTT. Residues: CASSPRSGTGGRYTQYF.

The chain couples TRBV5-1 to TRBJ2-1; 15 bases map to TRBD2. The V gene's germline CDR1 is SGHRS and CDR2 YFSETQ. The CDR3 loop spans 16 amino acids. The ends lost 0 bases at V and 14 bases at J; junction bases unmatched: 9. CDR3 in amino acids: CASSLGTSGRAESKFF. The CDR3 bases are TGCGCCAGCAGCTTGGGGACTAGCGGGAGGGCCGAGTCGAAGTTCTTC.

The CDR3 sequence is CASSLRGEAGELFF. DNA of the CDR3: TGTGCCAGCAGCTTACGGGGGGAGGCCGGGGAGCTGTTTTTT. V is TRBV7-8 and J is TRBJ2-2; 7 positions match TRBD2. CDR1 and CDR2 from the germline V gene are SGHVS and FQNEAQ. J was trimmed by 6 bases and V by 2 bases; bases with no gene match: 3. This CDR3 comprises 14 residues.

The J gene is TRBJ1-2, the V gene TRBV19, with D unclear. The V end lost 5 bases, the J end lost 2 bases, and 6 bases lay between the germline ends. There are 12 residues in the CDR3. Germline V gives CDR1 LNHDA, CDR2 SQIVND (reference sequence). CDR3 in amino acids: CASSGQNYGYTF. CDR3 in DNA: TGTGCCAGTAGTGGCCAAAACTATGGCTACACCTTC.